The sequence of this T cell receptor beta chain was determined in a study of T cells in Graves' hyperthyroidism and ophthalmopathy. The junction had 10 bases not matched to a gene; V was cut back by 3 bases and J by 3 bases. This CDR3 is built from 15 residues. CDR1 GTSNPN and CDR2 SVGIG come from the germline V gene (reference sequence). This clonotype was observed many times. TCR beta CDR3 regions were amplified from RNA transcripts. First-round RT-PCR targeting the TCR CDR3 was performed with the HTBI primer set. TCRdb used MiXCR to reprocess the multiplex PCR reads, holding one entry per CDR3 protein. The sample includes fewer than 600,000 distinct CDR3 sequences, around 15% seen only once; the top ten take approximately 14%.

Sequencing was carried out using blood. The V and J genes are TRBV30 and TRBJ2-7; 8 bases agree with TRBD2. The TCR sequence derives from a middle-aged woman with Graves' hyperthyroidism. The CDR3 DNA reads TGTGCCTGGAGGGGGAGTATAGCGGGATACTACGAGCAGTACTTC. This encodes CAWRGSIAGYYEQYF.